Listed below are T cell receptor beta chains from one sample, sequenced in a study of CD8 T cells in Susac syndrome. Each CDR3 protein is one row after TCRdb ran MiXCR on the immunoSEQ multiplex PCR reads. The sample lists 65,000 to 100,000 distinct CDR3 sequences; around 96% were seen once. The sequenced sample was CD8+ T cells from PBMCs. The source of these receptors is a human donor with Susac syndrome. The CDR3 runs from the conserved cysteine through the conserved F or W. D genes are given only for firm matches. Size is omitted from some rows. Given values are once, few, many or a class for expanded clones.

TRBV20-1	NA	17	TRBJ1-1	once	CSARDLGREDLVPEAFF	TGCAGTGCTAGAGATTTGGGCAGGGAGGATCTTGTCCCTGAAGCTTTCTTT
TRBV24-1	NA	12	TRBJ2-7	NA	CATSDRDYEQYF	TGTGCCACCAGTGACCGGGACTACGAGCAGTACTTC
TRBV6-2/TRBV6-3	NA	11	TRBJ2-7	NA	CASSDSYEQYF	TGTGCCAGCAGTGATTCCTACGAGCAGTACTTC
TRBV11-2	NA	15	TRBJ1-1	NA	CASSLVFGSATEAFF	TGTGCCAGCAGCTTAGTCTTCGGCAGTGCCACTGAAGCTTTCTTT
TRBV30	NA	13	TRBJ1-1	NA	CAWSVSVNTEAFF	TGTGCCTGGAGTGTATCCGTGAACACTGAAGCTTTCTTT
TRBV9	NA	14	TRBJ1-5	NA	CASSVGGGNQPQHF	TGTGCCAGCAGCGTAGGGGGGGGCAATCAGCCCCAGCATTTT
TRBV7-9	NA	15	TRBJ2-2	NA	CATTIVNGGTGELFF	TGTGCCACCACGATAGTCAATGGAGGCACCGGGGAGCTGTTTTTT
TRBV28	NA	11	TRBJ2-7	NA	CASKDGNEQYF	TGTGCCAGCAAGGATGGGAACGAGCAGTACTTC
TRBV7-9	TRBD2	16	TRBJ2-5	NA	CASSLGLAGVRETQYF	TGTGCCAGCAGCTTAGGTCTAGCGGGGGTCCGGGAGACCCAGTACTTC
TRBV19	TRBD1	14	TRBJ1-1	once	CASSLAGGNTEAFF	TGTGCCAGTAGTTTGGCAGGGGGGAACACTGAAGCTTTCTTT
TRBV5-6	NA	13	TRBJ2-5	NA	CASSLARGETQYF	TGTGCCAGCAGCTTGGCCCGGGGGGAGACCCAGTACTTC
TRBV2	NA	13	TRBJ2-2	NA	CASRTPGLRELFF	TGTGCCAGCAGAACCCCGGGACTTCGGGAGCTGTTTTTT
TRBV20-1	TRBD2	15	TRBJ2-3	NA	CSARTPGLARDTQYF	TGCAGTGCTAGGACCCCGGGACTAGCGAGAGATACGCAGTATTTT
TRBV2	NA	13	TRBJ1-5	NA	CASSGTLNQPQHF	TGTGCCAGCAGTGGGACTCTCAATCAGCCCCAGCATTTT
TRBV10-3	NA	12	TRBJ1-4	NA	CASQAGNEKLFF	TGTGCCAGCCAGGCAGGAAATGAAAAACTGTTTTTT
TRBV15	NA	15	TRBJ2-5	NA	CATSRDLDPQETQYF	TGTGCCACCAGCAGAGATCTGGACCCCCAAGAGACCCAGTACTTC
TRBV12-3/TRBV12-4	TRBD1	13	TRBJ1-5	NA	CASSGQGLTAQHF	TGTGCCAGCAGTGGACAGGGGTTAACGGCCCAGCATTTT
TRBV7-2	NA	12	TRBJ1-2	NA	CASSLSKNGYTF	TGTGCCAGCAGCCTGTCAAAGAATGGCTACACCTTC
TRBV6-1	NA	15	TRBJ1-5	NA	CASSERGISYQPQHF	TGTGCCAGCAGTGAACGGGGAATCAGCTATCAGCCCCAGCATTTT
TRBV7-9	NA	12	TRBJ1-1	NA	CASSLGYTEAFF	TGTGCCAGCAGCTTAGGTTACACTGAAGCTTTCTTT
TRBV13	NA	15	TRBJ2-1	NA	CASSLAGSGNNEQFF	TGTGCCAGCAGCTTAGCCGGGAGTGGAAACAATGAGCAGTTCTTC
TRBV11-2	NA	16	TRBJ2-5	NA	CASSSFPQLGSKTQYF	TGTGCCAGCAGCTCCTTCCCACAACTAGGTAGTAAGACCCAGTACTTC
TRBV20-1	TRBD2	16	TRBJ2-5	NA	CSARDLASGPQETQYF	TGCAGTGCTAGAGATCTTGCTAGCGGTCCCCAAGAGACCCAGTACTTC
TRBV6-5	NA	13	TRBJ2-3	NA	CASSYTTTDTQYF	TGTGCCAGCAGTTACACCACCACAGATACGCAGTATTTT
TRBV30	NA	11	TRBJ1-1	NA	CAGWGEPEAFF	TGTGCCGGGTGGGGCGAACCTGAAGCTTTCTTT
TRBV20-1	TRBD2	16	TRBJ2-2	NA	CSARLLAGGDTGELFF	TGCAGTGCTAGGCTCCTAGCGGGGGGGGACACCGGGGAGCTGTTTTTT
TRBV5-1	NA	15	TRBJ1-2	NA	CASSADSPSVYGYTF	TGCGCCAGCAGTGCCGACAGTCCTTCGGTCTATGGCTACACCTTC
TRBV5-1	NA	15	TRBJ2-5	NA	CASSLETDRQETQYF	TGCGCCAGCAGCTTGGAGACAGACCGACAAGAGACCCAGTACTTC
TRBV27	NA	14	TRBJ1-1	NA	CASSQQGLNTEAFF	TGTGCCAGCAGCCAACAGGGCCTGAACACTGAAGCTTTCTTT
TRBV6-1	TRBD1	15	TRBJ1-1	once	CASSENTGEIAEAFF	TGTGCCAGCAGTGAAAATACAGGGGAGATTGCTGAAGCTTTCTTT
TRBV2	NA	13	TRBJ1-1	once	CASSGGRSTEAFF	TGTGCCAGCAGTGGGGGGCGGAGCACTGAAGCTTTCTTT
TRBV7-9	NA	15	TRBJ2-6	NA	CASSPGSSGANVLTF	TGTGCCAGCAGCCCCGGGTCCTCTGGGGCCAACGTCCTGACTTTC
TRBV6-6	NA	11	TRBJ2-1	once	CASTDYNEQFF	TGTGCCAGCACCGACTACAATGAGCAGTTCTTC
TRBV7-9	TRBD1	17	TRBJ1-5	NA	CASSSVTGGEGNQPQHF	TGTGCCAGCAGCTCCGTCACAGGGGGCGAGGGCAATCAGCCCCAGCATTTT
TRBV29-1	TRBD1	15	TRBJ2-1	NA	CSVDGGTGQYNEQFF	TGCAGCGTTGACGGAGGGACAGGGCAATACAATGAGCAGTTCTTC
TRBV3-1	NA	11	TRBJ2-5	NA	CASSQPETQYF	TGTGCCAGCAGCCAACCGGAGACCCAGTACTTC
TRBV30	TRBD2	16	TRBJ2-3	NA	CAWIAGELSSTDTQYF	TGTGCCTGGATAGCGGGCGAGTTATCTAGCACAGATACGCAGTATTTT
TRBV29-1	NA	14	TRBJ2-7	NA	CSVERGDGDNEQYF	TGCAGCGTTGAAAGGGGGGACGGCGATAACGAGCAGTACTTC
TRBV20-1	NA	16	TRBJ2-1	NA	CSARVRQPWGSNEQFF	TGCAGTGCTAGAGTCCGACAGCCCTGGGGCTCAAATGAGCAGTTCTTC
TRBV25-1	NA	17	TRBJ2-3	NA	CASSETKTRRETDTQYF	TGTGCCAGCAGTGAGACAAAGACGCGCCGCGAGACAGATACGCAGTATTTT
TRBV30	NA	12	TRBJ2-2	once	CATDTNTGELFF	TGTGCCACGGACACAAACACCGGGGAGCTGTTTTTT
TRBV29-1	NA	13	TRBJ2-7	NA	CSVEGLSSYEQYF	TGCAGCGTGGAAGGGCTTTCCTCCTACGAGCAGTACTTC
TRBV9	TRBD1	17	TRBJ1-2	NA	CASSAYPGAQGDYGYTF	TGTGCCAGCAGTGCATATCCGGGAGCCCAGGGGGACTATGGCTACACCTTC
TRBV6-5	TRBD1	13	TRBJ2-7	NA	CASRWDRSYEQYF	TGTGCCAGCAGATGGGACAGATCCTACGAGCAGTACTTC
TRBV7-3	NA	13	TRBJ1-6	NA	CASSYAGSSPLHF	TGTGCCAGCAGCTACGCAGGGTCCTCACCCCTCCACTTT
TRBV6-5	TRBD2	18	TRBJ2-3	NA	CASSYSGIAGGSTDTQYF	TGTGCCAGCAGTTACTCAGGGATAGCGGGAGGGAGTACAGATACGCAGTATTTT
TRBV20-1	NA	13	TRBJ2-4	once	CSGSGRRENIQYF	TGCAGTGGATCGGGCAGGCGGGAAAACATTCAGTACTTC
TRBV27	TRBD1	16	TRBJ2-2	once	CASTTYRGSNTGELFF	TGTGCCAGCACAACTTACAGGGGATCGAACACCGGGGAGCTGTTTTTT
TRBV4-3	NA	15	TRBJ2-1	NA	CASSQERSLYNEQFF	TGCGCCAGCAGCCAAGAAAGGTCACTTTACAATGAGCAGTTCTTC
TRBV5-1	NA	13	TRBJ2-1	NA	CASSPPTYNEQFF	TGCGCCAGCAGCCCCCCCACCTACAATGAGCAGTTCTTC
TRBV19	NA	13	TRBJ2-1	NA	CASSTGLYNEQFF	TGTGCCAGTAGTACGGGACTTTACAATGAGCAGTTCTTC
TRBV29-1	NA	12	TRBJ2-1	NA	CSVESRYNEQFF	TGCAGCGTTGAATCCCGTTACAATGAGCAGTTCTTC
TRBV28	TRBD2	15	TRBJ2-3	NA	CATRGLAGNTDTQYF	TGTGCCACAAGGGGGCTAGCGGGAAACACAGATACGCAGTATTTT
TRBV27	NA	16	TRBJ1-5	NA	CASSPIGEGSSQPQHF	TGTGCCAGCTCTCCCATCGGGGAGGGGTCCAGTCAGCCCCAGCATTTT
TRBV11-2	TRBD2	16	TRBJ2-1	NA	CASSLPGAGGRNEQFF	TGTGCCAGCAGCTTACCGGGCGCGGGGGGGCGGAATGAGCAGTTCTTC